A single sample is the source of the 27 T cell receptor beta chains below, sequenced in a study of T cell repertoires in cytomegalovirus infection. TCRdb reprocessed the reads with MiXCR, giving one entry per CDR3 protein. This table holds roughly 640,000 distinct CDR3 sequences, 20% to 30% found once. The material sequenced was CD8+ T cells from PBMCs. The receptors were gathered from a human donor in good health (CMV status not recorded). Some clones in this sample may be carry-over from other donors' samples.

Regarding this clonotype: One base away lies a much larger clone, so this may be a sequencing read error. The chain is built from TRBV7-9 and TRBJ2-5; D is unclear. This CDR3 region has 14 residues. Trimming removed 1 base at V and 2 bases at J, with 8 bases between. The germline gives CDR1 SEHNR, CDR2 FQNEAQ (reference sequence). The CDR3 DNA sequence: TGTGCCAGCAGCTTAGACCCAGCTCAAGAGACCCAGTACTTC. Protein product: CASSLDPAQETQYF.

This clonotype was picked up many times. The CDR3: CASRWNPGELRNTIYF. CDR3 DNA: TGTGCCAGCCGATGGAACCCAGGGGAGTTGAGAAACACCATATATTTT. V usage is TRBV6-6 and J usage is TRBJ1-3; a possible D gene is TRBD1 (6 bases). The CDR3 contains 16 residues. Per germline, CDR1 MNHNY and CDR2 SVGAGI (reference sequence). V lost 8 bases to trimming and J lost 5 bases, with 22 bases between them.

CDR3 loop: CSVDEGFVYGYTF. CDR3 nucleotides: TGCAGCGTTGATGAGGGATTTGTCTATGGCTACACCTTC. This sequence joins TRBV29-1 and TRBJ1-2; D remains ambiguous. V gave up 3 bases and J gave up 4 bases, with 12 bases separating them. Germline V CDR1 and CDR2: SQVTM, ANQGSEA. This CDR3 is 13 amino acids long.

The table lists this clonotype with many counts. This sequence joins TRBV28 and TRBJ1-4; D ambiguous. V was cut by 3 bases and J by 4 bases, with 18 bases left in between. CDR3 length: 17 amino acids. Germline loops: CDR1 MDHEN, CDR2 SYDVKM. The CDR3 reads CASSFNPKVDNNEKLFF. Here the CDR3 DNA reads TGTGCCAGCAGTTTTAATCCCAAGGTCGACAATAATGAAAAACTGTTTTTT.

V usage is TRBV10-2 and J usage is TRBJ2-7; D ambiguous. Looked up from germline, CDR1 is WSHSY and CDR2 is SAAADI. This CDR3 is 14 amino acids long. The ends were cut back, 4 bases at V and 2 bases at J, with 12 bases in the middle. The CDR3 region has the DNA TGCGCCAGCAGTGGAAGCAGGAATACCTACGAGCAGTACTTC. Amino acids: CASSGSRNTYEQYF.

V and J are TRBV6-5 and TRBJ1-1; TRBD1 is a possible D gene (5 bases). The CDR3 runs to 14 residues. V dropped 6 bases and J dropped 1 base, with 12 bases sitting between them. CDR1 is MNHEY and CDR2 is SVGAGI in the germline V gene. The CDR3 bases are TGTGCCAGCAGCGGCAGGGTGCCGAACACTGAAGCTTTCTTT. Its protein is CASSGRVPNTEAFF.

Only a few counts were recorded for this clonotype. This chain connects TRBV5-6 to TRBJ2-1; D gene ambiguous. This CDR3 region has 13 residues. Germline V CDR1 and CDR2: SGHDT, YYEEEE. V lost 0 bases, J lost 9 bases, and 10 bases lay in between. This CDR3 reads CASSLGPHSEQFF. In nucleotides, the CDR3 is TGTGCCAGCAGCTTGGGACCACATAGTGAGCAGTTCTTC.

This clonotype has just a few counts. The chain uses TRBV23-1 and TRBJ1-1; D ambiguous. TRBV23-1 is assigned to the ORF class and has an uncertain function. The CDR3 runs to 12 residues. V dropped 11 bases and J dropped 1 base, with 11 bases sitting between them. In nucleotides, the CDR3 is TGCGCCCCCAACGAGGGGAACACTGAAGCTTTCTTT. Protein: CAPNEGNTEAFF.

This chain uses TRBV3-1 with TRBJ1-2; TRBD1 might be the D (5 bases). The V gene's germline CDR1 is LGHDT and CDR2 YNNKEL (reference sequence). Trimming pared 4 bases from V and 4 bases from J, leaving 16 bases between. This CDR3 is 15 amino acids long. In DNA form, the CDR3 reads TGTGCCAGCAGCCGAGTTGGGGCAGCCTTCTATGGCTACACCTTC. It codes for CASSRVGAAFYGYTF.

This clonotype was counted ten times or more. This chain connects TRBV5-6 to TRBJ2-2; possible D gene TRBD1, 6 bases. This CDR3 region has 14 residues. Trimming removed 2 bases from V and 3 bases from J, with 8 bases in between. Germline V gene lookup returns CDR1 SGHDT and CDR2 YYEEEE. The CDR3 loop is CASSFGQYTGELFF. The CDR3 nucleotides are TGTGCCAGCAGCTTCGGACAGTACACCGGGGAGCTGTTTTTT.

This clonotype was recorded a few times. The rearrangement joins TRBV6-2 or TRBV6-3 to TRBJ2-7, with D unresolved. The CDR3 runs 12 residues. Trimming removed 5 bases from V and 9 bases from J, with 14 bases in between. The V gene's germline CDR1 is MNHEY and CDR2 SVGEGT. The CDR3 coding sequence is TGTGCCAGCAGTACAGCCCCGTCGGCGCAGTACTTC. Its translation: CASSTAPSAQYF.

The V and J genes are TRBV7-9 and TRBJ2-3; possibly TRBD1 for D (6 bases). V was trimmed by 8 bases and J by 0 bases, leaving 9 bases between them. Germline lookup yields CDR1 SEHNR and CDR2 FQNEAQ (reference sequence). The CDR3 extends over 13 amino acids. The CDR3 nucleotides are TGTGCCAGCGGTAGGGGGAGCACAGATACGCAGTATTTT. It codes for CASGRGSTDTQYF.

As regards this clonotype: A much larger clone lies one base from this, so it may be a read error. The chain carries TRBV7-4 and TRBJ2-7, with D possibly being TRBD1 (6 bases). Germline V gives CDR1 SGHVT, CDR2 SQSDAQ. Trimming left V 3 bases short and J 6 bases short, with 12 bases between. The CDR3 sequence is 13 residues long. This CDR3 reads CASSLGQLCEQYF. CDR3 nucleotide sequence: TGTGCCAGCAGCTTGGGACAACTCTGCGAGCAGTACTTC.

This clonotype appeared a few times. The rearrangement joins TRBV27 to TRBJ2-6, with D possibly TRBD1 on 6 matching bases. Trimming took 2 bases from V and 0 from J, leaving 14 bases between them. The CDR3 is 18 amino acids. Germline loops: CDR1 MNHEY, CDR2 SMNVEV (reference sequence). The CDR3 region has the DNA TGTGCCAGCAGTTTAGCGAGCAGGGGACCCTCTGGGGCCAACGTCCTGACTTTC. Encoded protein: CASSLASRGPSGANVLTF.

As regards this clonotype: The CDR3 does not close with the conserved phenylalanine or tryptophan, likely indicating a read error. The rearrangement uses TRBV6-2 or TRBV6-3 and TRBJ2-1; D possibly matches TRBD1 or TRBD2 (5 bases each). This CDR3 has 14 amino acids. Per germline, CDR1 MNHEY and CDR2 SVGEGT. V lost 6 bases and J lost 4, with 13 bases in between. CDR3 coding DNA: TGTGCCAGCAGGGGGACCCATGAATACAATGAGCAGTTCTCC. Its protein is CASRGTHEYNEQFS.

There are a few counts of this clonotype. Mismatch with germline at one junction end may stem from a read error. The DNA for the CDR3 is TGTGCCAGCGGCTTCAGCGAGGGCACCGACAATGAGCAGTTCTTC. Encoded protein: CASGFSEGTDNEQFF. The chain couples TRBV7-9 to TRBJ2-1; D is possibly TRBD2 (5 bases). The CDR3 extends over 15 amino acids. Germline V gene sequence: CDR1 SEHNR, CDR2 FQNEAQ (reference sequence).

The J gene is TRBJ1-1, the V gene TRBV7-4; D call uncertain. Germline V lookup: CDR1 SGHVT, CDR2 SQSDAQ. The CDR3 is 13 amino acids. The ends were cut back, 3 bases at V and 3 bases at J, with 8 bases in the middle. The CDR3 loop reads CASSFDLDTEAFF. CDR3 nucleotides: TGTGCCAGCAGCTTCGACCTGGACACTGAAGCTTTCTTT.

This clonotype has a count of ten or more. This chain joins TRBV6-8 and TRBJ2-1; a possible D gene is TRBD2 (6 bases). The germline V gene has CDR1 MNHGY and CDR2 SAAAGT. The CDR3 consists of 17 residues. Trimming stripped 6 bases from V and 4 bases from J, with 22 bases between. This CDR3 is CASSRYPARGIYNEQFF. In DNA form, the CDR3 reads TGTGCCAGCAGCCGCTACCCGGCGCGGGGAATATACAATGAGCAGTTCTTC.

The rearrangement uses TRBV7-9 and TRBJ1-4; D uncertain. V was trimmed by 1 base and J by 0 bases, leaving 9 bases between them. The CDR3 covers 16 residues. CDR1 is SEHNR, CDR2 FQNEAQ, per germline (reference sequence). The CDR3 loop reads CASSLGQDATNEKLFF. Written as DNA, the CDR3 is TGTGCCAGCAGCTTAGGACAAGATGCAACTAATGAAAAACTGTTTTTT. The whole variable domain, filled in from reference TRBV7-9 and TRBJ1-4, reads DTGVSQNPRHKITKRGQNVTFRCDPISEHNRLYWYRQTLGQGPEFLTYFQNEAQLEKSRLLSDRFSAERPKGSFSTLEIQRTEQGDSAMYLCASSLGQDATNEKLFFGSGTQLSVL.

This rearrangement joins TRBV27 to TRBJ1-5; weak D call: TRBD1 (5 bases). V was cut by 2 bases and J by 4 bases, with 9 bases left in between. This CDR3 has 14 amino acids. Germline-derived CDR1 and CDR2 are MNHEY and SMNVEV (reference sequence). CDR3 residues: CASSLLWGNQPQHF. The CDR3 nucleotides read TGTGCCAGCAGTTTACTCTGGGGGAATCAGCCCCAGCATTTT.

The chain is built from TRBV15 and TRBJ1-5; D is unclear. In germline, CDR1 is LNHNV, CDR2 YYDKDF (reference sequence). The V gene lost 1 base and the J gene lost 4 bases, with 11 bases spanning the gap. The CDR3 sequence is 15 residues long. The DNA of the CDR3 is TGTGCCACCAGCAGAGTAGTAGGGAATAATCAGCCCCAGCATTTT. Translating gives CATSRVVGNNQPQHF.

This chain connects TRBV20-1 to TRBJ2-1; D is perhaps TRBD2 (6 bases). CDR1 is DFQATT, CDR2 SNEGSKA, per germline (reference sequence). The CDR3 runs to 12 residues. Trimming stripped 6 bases from V and 8 bases from J, with 14 bases between. The DNA of the CDR3 is TGCAGTGCCGGTCTAGCGCTCCATGAGCAGTTCTTC. Protein sequence: CSAGLALHEQFF.

This clonotype came up a few times. The J gene is TRBJ2-7, the V gene TRBV6-5, with 9 bases aligning to TRBD1. Germline CDR1 and CDR2: MNHEY and SVGAGI. V lost 2 bases to trimming and J lost 7 bases; unmatched junction nucleotides: 3. This CDR3 spans 13 amino acids. The CDR3 spells CASSYGTGREQYF. CDR3 nucleotides: TGTGCCAGCAGTTACGGGACAGGGAGGGAGCAGTACTTC.

This clonotype was seen more than once but under ten times. This chain joins TRBV6-5 and TRBJ2-5; 7 nucleotides agree with TRBD1. The CDR3 extends over 12 amino acids. V shed 6 bases and J 10 bases; nucleotides not matched to a gene: 8. Germline assignment: CDR1 MNHEY and CDR2 SVGAGI. CDR3 coding DNA: TGTGCCAGCAGGCGACTCGGACAGGACCAGTACTTC. Amino acids: CASRRLGQDQYF.

The chain employs TRBV14 and TRBJ2-2; the D gene is possibly TRBD2 (5 bases). This CDR3 region has 14 residues. CDR1 and CDR2 from the germline V gene are SGHDN and FVKESK. V was clipped by 1 base and J by 6 bases, with 9 bases between them. The CDR3 coding sequence is TGTGCCAGCAGCCAAGGCGGGTTCGCCGGGGAGCTGTTTTTT. Amino acids: CASSQGGFAGELFF.

Ten or more counts support this clonotype. The CDR3 sequence is CASRYGQAYTNTGELFF. DNA for the CDR3: TGTGCCAGCAGATACGGACAGGCCTATACGAACACCGGGGAGCTGTTTTTT. V is TRBV6-5 and J is TRBJ2-2, with 7 bases aligning to TRBD1. Germline trimming cut 6 bases from V and 0 bases from J; bases unmatched to any gene: 10. The CDR3 covers 17 residues. The germline gives CDR1 MNHEY, CDR2 SVGAGI.

This clonotype has at least ten counts. The genes are TRBV4-3 and TRBJ1-2; D unclear. With 0 bases removed from V and 4 bases from J, the gap between germline ends came to 15 bases. Germline V gene data show CDR1 as LGHNA and CDR2 as YSLEER. The CDR3 spans 16 residues. CDR3 in DNA: TGCGCCAGCAGCCAAGATTTGGTGGACTCCTCCTATGGCTACACCTTC. It yields the protein CASSQDLVDSSYGYTF.